The 11 T cell receptor beta chains below were found in one sample sequenced in a study of blood T cell repertoires in COVID-19. The assay was immunoSEQ multiplex PCR, and TCRdb's table has in-frame clones only and misses some. The repertoire holds 200,000 or so clones, approximately 88% seen once, with around 3.7% in the top ten. Source material: PBMCs or T cells enriched from blood (not recorded which). The origin of the receptors is a woman aged 25 to 39 who had been exposed to COVID-19.

This clone is a singleton in its sample. Here the CDR3 DNA reads TGTGCCAGCACCTCCAGGGAGACCCAGTACTTC. This translates into CASTSRETQYF. The chain has TRBV28 and TRBJ2-5; D ambiguous. Trimming took 7 bases from V and 5 from J, leaving 8 bases between them. The CDR3 is made up of 11 amino acids. Germline V gene lookup returns CDR1 MDHEN and CDR2 SYDVKM.

V and J are TRBV12-3 or TRBV12-4 and TRBJ1-1; a possible D gene is TRBD1 (6 bases). The CDR3 totals 13 residues. V was shortened by 5 bases and J by 8 bases, with 15 bases between the two germline ends. The CDR3, as DNA: TGTGCCAGCAGTATCTACAGGGAGCCCGAAGCTTTCTTT. Translating gives CASSIYREPEAFF.

This clone appeared a single time. The chain carries TRBV4-1 and TRBJ2-2; TRBD2 aligns across 7 bases. The length of the CDR3 is 14 residues. Germline V gene sequence: CDR1 MGHRA, CDR2 YSYEKL. V shed 1 base and J 6 bases; nucleotides not matched to a gene: 2. CDR3 DNA: TGCGCCAGCAGCCAAGGTCTAGCGGCCGGGGAGCTGTTTTTT. Encoded protein: CASSQGLAAGELFF.

V gene TRBV5-1 combines with J gene TRBJ1-1; 7 bases map to TRBD1. CDR3 length equals 13 residues. Germline trimming cut 0 bases from V and 8 bases from J; bases unmatched to any gene: 4. The germline CDR1 and CDR2 sequences are SGHRS and YFSETQ. CDR3 DNA sequence: TGCGCCAGCAGCTTGGAAGGGACAGCGGAAGCTTTCTTT. As protein: CASSLEGTAEAFF.

This clone was recorded only once. The chain is built from TRBV27 and TRBJ1-2; 11 nucleotides align to TRBD1. The J segment lost 8 bases and the V segment lost 2 bases, leaving 7 bases of the junction unmatched. This CDR3 contains 15 residues. Germline values: CDR1 MNHEY, CDR2 SMNVEV (reference sequence). DNA of the CDR3: TGTGCCAGCAGTTTAGCCGGGACAGGGGGACAGGGCTACACCTTC. Protein product: CASSLAGTGGQGYTF.

The genes are TRBV5-1 and TRBJ2-1; no firm D call. V lost 0 bases and J lost 3, with 10 bases in between. Germline V CDR1 and CDR2: SGHRS, YFSETQ. This CDR3 is built from 15 residues. The CDR3 DNA reads TGCGCCAGCAGCTTGGGTTCCGGGTTCTACAATGAGCAGTTCTTC. Translating it yields CASSLGSGFYNEQFF.

This chain links TRBV20-1 with TRBJ1-1; 7 nucleotides match TRBD1. This CDR3 is 15 amino acids long. The germline gives CDR1 DFQATT, CDR2 SNEGSKA (reference sequence). The V gene end was trimmed by 3 bases and the J gene end by 5 bases; junction bases not matched to a gene: 12. The CDR3 sequence is CSASSGGRALTEAFF. CDR3 nucleotide sequence: TGCAGTGCTAGTTCAGGGGGGCGGGCGCTAACTGAAGCTTTCTTT.

V is TRBV7-7 and J is TRBJ2-7; TRBD2 matches 9 bases. J gave up 6 bases and V 5 bases, and 5 bases lay outside the gene matches. This CDR3 region has 13 residues. Germline CDR1 and CDR2: SSHAT and FNYEAQ (reference sequence). The CDR3 loop reads CASSPAGGVEQYF. The CDR3 coding sequence is TGTGCCAGCAGCCCGGCGGGGGGGGTCGAGCAGTACTTC.

The chain has TRBV6-1 and TRBJ2-2, with a tentative D call TRBD1 (7 bases). This CDR3 has 15 amino acids. Germline V gives CDR1 MNHNS, CDR2 SASEGT. V was clipped by 5 bases and J by 8 bases, with 18 bases between them. The CDR3 DNA sequence: TGTGCCAGCAGTTTCCGACAGGGAGGTAAAGGGGAGCTGTTTTTT. Translating gives CASSFRQGGKGELFF.

This clone was counted only a few times. The chain couples TRBV5-6 to TRBJ2-7; maybe TRBD2 (6 bases). V gave up 5 bases and J gave up 1 base, with 16 bases separating them. CDR3 size: 15 residues. The germline gives CDR1 SGHDT, CDR2 YYEEEE. CDR3 amino acids: CASRVTGLRSYEQYF. The CDR3 DNA reads TGTGCCAGCAGGGTAACGGGACTCCGGTCCTACGAGCAGTACTTC.

CDR3 sequence reads: CASSWRTEAFF. The CDR3 nucleotides read TGTGCCAGCAGCTGGAGGACTGAAGCTTTCTTT. The J gene is TRBJ1-1, the V gene TRBV6-5, with D uncertain. Trimming pared 6 bases from V and 5 bases from J, leaving 7 bases between. CDR1 MNHEY and CDR2 SVGAGI come from the germline V gene. This CDR3 has 11 amino acids.